Below are 32 T cell receptor beta chains sequenced from a single sample in a study of OX40 agonist ivuxolimab in advanced cancers. TCRdb keeps only in-frame clones here, not all; method: immunoSEQ multiplex PCR. Of about 26,000 clones listed, over 85% are singletons. Sequenced material: CD4+ or CD8+ T cells sorted from blood, taken in a trial of the OX40 agonist ivuxolimab. Receptors originate from an adult with an advanced solid tumor such as melanoma, head and neck, liver or kidney cancer.

The gene calls are TRBV6-1 and TRBJ1-2; D remains ambiguous. Per the germline V gene, CDR1 is MNHNS and CDR2 is SASEGT. The CDR3 sequence is 14 residues long. Trimming took 3 bases from V and 5 from J, leaving 13 bases between them. DNA of the CDR3: TGTGCCAGCAGTGAGACCCTCGTTAATTATGGCTACACCTTC. Its translation is CASSETLVNYGYTF.

The chain couples TRBV11-2 to TRBJ2-1; 10 bases map to TRBD2. V shed 5 bases, J shed 7 bases, and the junction held 11 bases outside the gene matches. Germline V gene data show CDR1 as SGHAT and CDR2 as FQNNGV. The CDR3 totals 16 residues. The CDR3 region has the DNA TGTGCCAGCAGCGCCCTAGCGGGGGTACCAGGGAATGAGCAGTTCTTC. This gives the protein CASSALAGVPGNEQFF.

This chain connects TRBV16 to TRBJ2-7; D is undetermined. This CDR3 has 13 residues. V was clipped by 3 bases and J by 2 bases, with 8 bases between them. Germline CDR1 reads KGHSY; CDR2 reads FQNENV. The CDR3 DNA sequence: TGTGCCAGCAGCCAGCGGATGACCTACGAGCAGTACTTC. Residues: CASSQRMTYEQYF.

This sequence joins TRBV10-2 and TRBJ1-1; the D is unclear. CDR1 WSHSY and CDR2 SAAADI come from the germline V gene. Trimming removed 3 bases at V and 0 bases at J, with 5 bases between. This CDR3 contains 13 residues. In DNA, the CDR3 is TGCGCCAGCAGTGATAGGTTGAACACTGAAGCTTTCTTT. This codes for CASSDRLNTEAFF.

The V and J genes are TRBV7-9 and TRBJ2-7, with 9 bases aligning to TRBD2. Germline V gene lookup returns CDR1 SEHNR and CDR2 FQNEAQ (reference sequence). The CDR3 is 14 residues long. V trimming: 9 bases; J trimming: 0 bases; junction bases outside the gene matches: 6. CDR3 amino acids: CASALAGVSYEQYF. Here the CDR3 DNA reads TGTGCCAGTGCATTAGCGGGAGTCTCCTACGAGCAGTACTTC.

This clone was seen only once. The chain combines TRBV7-2 with TRBJ2-1; TRBD2 aligns across 8 bases. Germline V gene lookup returns CDR1 SGHTA and CDR2 FQGNSA. The CDR3 is 11 residues long. J was trimmed by 7 bases and V by 10 bases; bases with no gene match: 3. The CDR3: CATQRGNEQFF. CDR3 DNA sequence: TGTGCCACCCAGCGGGGGAATGAGCAGTTCTTC. Full variable domain (outside the CDR3, taken from reference TRBV7-2 and TRBJ2-1): GAGVSQSPSNKVTEKGKDVELRCDPISGHTALYWYRQSLGQGLEFLIYFQGNSAPDKSGLPSDRFSAERTGGSVSTLTIQRTQQEDSAVYLCATQRGNEQFFGPGTRLTVL.

The V gene is TRBV4-1, the J gene TRBJ1-1; no definite D call. Germline V gene data show CDR1 as MGHRA and CDR2 as YSYEKL. The CDR3 covers 14 residues. V lost 0 bases and J 1 base, leaving 6 bases between the germline ends. CDR3 nucleotide sequence: TGCGCCAGCAGCCAAGAAGGTGGGAACACTGAAGCTTTCTTT. Residues: CASSQEGGNTEAFF.

This CDR3 is CASSLAGEGANVLTF. The CDR3 DNA is TGCGCCAGCAGCCTAGCGGGAGAAGGGGCCAACGTCCTGACTTTC. The chain joins TRBV5-1 to TRBJ2-6, with TRBD2 identical over 10 bases. V lost 4 bases and J lost 4; bases outside the gene matches: 2. Germline CDR1 is SGHRS and CDR2 is YFSETQ. The CDR3 is made up of 15 amino acids.

The chain has TRBV2 and TRBJ2-7; a possible D gene is TRBD2 (5 bases). The V gene's germline CDR1 is SNHLY and CDR2 FYNNEI. This CDR3 contains 13 residues. V shed 4 bases and J shed 2 bases, with 9 bases lying between them. The CDR3 loop is CASSVLDAYEQYF. The CDR3 DNA reads as TGTGCCAGCAGTGTACTAGACGCCTACGAGCAGTACTTC. The complete variable domain, with remaining parts taken from reference TRBV2 and TRBJ2-7, reads EPEVTQTPSHQVTQMGQEVILRCVPISNHLYFYWYRQILGQKVEFLVSFYNNEISEKSEIFDDQFSVERPDGSNFTLKIRSTKLEDSAMYFCASSVLDAYEQYFGPGTRLTVT.

V and J are TRBV27 and TRBJ1-2; no reliable D call. This CDR3 comprises 15 residues. V lost 6 bases to trimming and J lost 5 bases, with 19 bases between them. CDR1 is MNHEY and CDR2 is SMNVEV in the germline V gene (reference sequence). The CDR3 sequence: CASRWTLESAYGYTF. The CDR3 region has the DNA TGTGCCAGCAGGTGGACGTTGGAGTCAGCTTATGGCTACACCTTC.

The V gene is TRBV10-2, the J gene TRBJ2-1; no definite D call. This CDR3 has 14 residues. V was shortened by 0 bases and J by 8 bases, with 11 bases between the two germline ends. The germline gives CDR1 WSHSY, CDR2 SAAADI. The CDR3, as DNA: TGCGCCAGCAGTGAGTCGGGTAGTTTCGATGAGCAGTTCTTC. This translates into CASSESGSFDEQFF.

This clone was detected only a few times. The genes are TRBV19 and TRBJ1-1, with no clear D. The germline V gene has CDR1 LNHDA and CDR2 SQIVND (reference sequence). V was shortened by 5 bases and J by 7 bases, with 26 bases between the two germline ends. The CDR3 spans 17 residues. The chain's CDR3 is CASSPQGLRADPCEAFF. CDR3 nucleotides: TGTGCCAGTAGTCCCCAAGGCCTGCGGGCTGATCCATGTGAAGCTTTCTTT.

The chain has TRBV19 and TRBJ2-3; D remains ambiguous. This CDR3 has 14 amino acids. V lost 0 bases to trimming and J lost 4 bases, with 8 bases between them. Germline values: CDR1 LNHDA, CDR2 SQIVND (reference sequence). Written as DNA, the CDR3 is TGTGCCAGTAGTATAGACGTCACGCCAGATACGCAGTATTTT. As protein: CASSIDVTPDTQYF.

The chain is built from TRBV7-9 and TRBJ1-4; no definite D call. Between the trimmed V and J ends, which lost 5 bases and 5 bases, there was a span of 12 bases. Germline lookup yields CDR1 SEHNR and CDR2 FQNEAQ (reference sequence). This CDR3 spans 14 amino acids. CDR3 amino acids: CASSPGVGNEKLFF. The DNA for the CDR3 is TGTGCCAGCAGCCCCGGGGTCGGGAATGAAAAACTGTTTTTT. Looking up the rest from reference TRBV7-9 and TRBJ1-4 gives the full variable domain: DTGVSQNPRHKITKRGQNVTFRCDPISEHNRLYWYRQTLGQGPEFLTYFQNEAQLEKSRLLSDRFSAERPKGSFSTLEIQRTEQGDSAMYLCASSPGVGNEKLFFGSGTQLSVL.

The V call is TRBV11-2, the J call TRBJ2-5, with unresolved D. V was trimmed by 5 bases and J by 3 bases, leaving 10 bases between them. Germline values: CDR1 SGHAT, CDR2 FQNNGV. The CDR3 contains 13 residues. CDR3 loop: CASSQNDEETQYF. CDR3 nucleotide sequence: TGTGCCAGCAGCCAAAATGACGAAGAGACCCAGTACTTC. The full variable domain, with the rest looked up from reference TRBV11-2 and TRBJ2-5, is EAGVAQSPRYKIIEKRQSVAFWCNPISGHATLYWYQQILGQGPKLLIQFQNNGVVDDSQLPKDRFSAERLKGVDSTLKIQPAKLEDSAVYLCASSQNDEETQYFGPGTRLLVL.

V is TRBV19 and J is TRBJ2-7, with 12 bases matching TRBD2. The trim removed 7 bases at V and 1 base at J, leaving 5 bases unmatched. The germline gives CDR1 LNHDA, CDR2 SQIVND (reference sequence). CDR3 length equals 15 residues. CDR3 coding DNA: TGTGCCAGTACCGCTAGCGGGGGGGCGTCCTACGAGCAGTACTTC. Amino acids: CASTASGGASYEQYF.

CDR3 sequence: CASSQDRAGNEQFF. The CDR3 nucleotides read TGTGCCAGCAGCCAAGACAGGGCTGGCAATGAGCAGTTCTTC. This chain links TRBV4-2 with TRBJ2-1; D possibly corresponds to TRBD1 (5 bases). CDR1 and CDR2 (germline): LGHNA, YNFKEQ. The CDR3 length is 14 residues. The V and J ends lost 0 bases and 6 bases respectively, with 9 bases between them.

This chain uses TRBV7-9 with TRBJ2-7, with D tentatively TRBD1 (6 bases). This CDR3 has 13 residues. V was pared by 5 bases and J by 3 bases, with 11 bases between. The germline CDR1 and CDR2 sequences are SEHNR and FQNEAQ (reference sequence). The chain's CDR3 is CASSTGTIYEQYF. The DNA for the CDR3 is TGTGCCAGCAGCACCGGGACAATCTACGAGCAGTACTTC. Full variable domain (outside the CDR3, taken from reference TRBV7-9 and TRBJ2-7): DTGVSQNPRHKITKRGQNVTFRCDPISEHNRLYWYRQTLGQGPEFLTYFQNEAQLEKSRLLSDRFSAERPKGSFSTLEIQRTEQGDSAMYLCASSTGTIYEQYFGPGTRLTVT.

V usage is TRBV14 and J usage is TRBJ2-1; 12 bases fit TRBD2. The ends lost 5 bases at V and 15 bases at J; junction bases unmatched: 8. The CDR3 contains 13 residues. Germline lookup yields CDR1 SGHDN and CDR2 FVKESK. CDR3 in DNA: TGTGCCAGCAGCTTGACTAGCGGGAGTTGGCCGTTCTTC. Translation gives CASSLTSGSWPFF.

The chain recombines TRBV6-5 with TRBJ1-2; D not resolved. Germline V gene data show CDR1 as MNHEY and CDR2 as SVGAGI. This CDR3 comprises 13 residues. Trimming pared 2 bases from V and 8 bases from J, leaving 12 bases between. In DNA form, the CDR3 reads TGTGCCAGCAGTTACGTGCCACGGGAAGGCTACACCTTC. Translating gives CASSYVPREGYTF.

The chain uses TRBV7-9 and TRBJ1-2, with 8 bases fitting TRBD1. The CDR3 contains 15 residues. Germline CDR1 and CDR2: SEHNR and FQNEAQ (reference sequence). The junction had 7 bases not matched to a gene; V was cut back by 0 bases and J by 7 bases. The CDR3 nucleotides read TGTGCCAGCAGCTTAGCCAGGGGGCGCCCCGGTGGCTACACCTTC. Translated: CASSLARGRPGGYTF.

This clone was counted once. This sequence joins TRBV19 and TRBJ1-6; no definite D call. Germline V gene lookup returns CDR1 LNHDA and CDR2 SQIVND (reference sequence). The CDR3 is made up of 14 amino acids. The V and J ends lost 3 bases and 8 bases respectively, with 11 bases between them. CDR3 protein: CASSIPQDHSPLHF. For the CDR3, the DNA is TGTGCCAGTAGTATCCCCCAGGACCATTCACCCCTCCACTTT.

This clone was detected a few times. The chain carries TRBV28 and TRBJ2-5; D perhaps matches TRBD1 (5 bases). CDR3 length: 13 amino acids. Germline values: CDR1 MDHEN, CDR2 SYDVKM. Trimming shortened V by 6 bases and J by 3 bases, and 11 bases separated the two germline ends. CDR3 sequence: CASRPTVKETQYF. The CDR3 nucleotides read TGTGCCAGCAGACCGACAGTTAAAGAGACCCAGTACTTC.

The chain employs TRBV11-2 and TRBJ2-7; 7 nucleotides agree with TRBD1. The CDR3 has 16 residues. J was trimmed by 2 bases and V by 5 bases; bases with no gene match: 12. CDR1 is SGHAT and CDR2 is FQNNGV in the germline V gene. The chain's CDR3 is CASSGDRDLGPYEQYF. In DNA form, the CDR3 reads TGTGCCAGCAGCGGAGACAGGGATTTGGGGCCCTACGAGCAGTACTTC.

The J gene is TRBJ2-2, the V gene TRBV7-9, with D possibly being TRBD1 or TRBD2 (5 bases each). The V gene lost 6 bases and the J gene lost 7 bases, with 18 bases spanning the gap. Per germline, CDR1 SEHNR and CDR2 FQNEAQ (reference sequence). This CDR3 contains 15 residues. In nucleotides, the CDR3 is TGTGCCAGCAGAACGACCGTGGGGGTAAACGGGGAGCTGTTTTTT. It specifies CASRTTVGVNGELFF.

V gene TRBV13 combines with J gene TRBJ2-5, with 12 bases fitting TRBD2. The closer fit of TRBJ2-7 to the DNA end suggests the J call may be wrong. Germline CDR1 PRHDT, CDR2 FYEKMQ (reference sequence). This CDR3 is 15 amino acids long. The CDR3 DNA reads TGTGCCAGCAGCTTACGACTAGCGGGAGAGTACGAGCAGTACTTC. Translated: CASSLRLAGEYEQYF.

This clone was detected only a few times. Other nucleotide sequences in the sample specify the same CDR3. V is TRBV14 and J is TRBJ2-5; D is perhaps TRBD2 (6 bases). The germline V and J ends were trimmed by 1 base and 5 bases, with 11 bases remaining between them. The CDR3 is 14 amino acids. Germline CDR1 reads SGHDN; CDR2 reads FVKESK. This chain's CDR3 is CASSQGRGRETQYF. The CDR3 DNA sequence: TGTGCCAGCAGCCAAGGACGGGGGAGGGAGACCCAGTACTTC.

This rearrangement joins TRBV11-2 to TRBJ2-3; TRBD2 matches at 10 bases. Trimming removed 6 bases from V and 6 bases from J; junction bases left unmatched: 6. Germline V CDR1 and CDR2: SGHAT, FQNNGV. The CDR3 runs to 14 residues. The CDR3 reads CASRTGLAIDTQYF. CDR3 DNA sequence: TGTGCCAGCAGGACGGGACTAGCGATCGATACGCAGTATTTT.

The V and J genes are TRBV6-5 and TRBJ2-7; D call uncertain. Germline CDR1 is MNHEY and CDR2 is SVGAGI. This CDR3 has 14 residues. The V and J ends lost 1 base and 1 base respectively, with 8 bases between them. The CDR3 spells CASSYFSTSYEQYF. CDR3 sequence (DNA): TGTGCCAGCAGTTACTTTTCAACGTCCTACGAGCAGTACTTC.

The V and J genes are TRBV4-3 and TRBJ2-2; the D is unclear. Germline V gives CDR1 LGHNA, CDR2 YSLEER. The ends were cut back, 0 bases at V and 1 base at J, with 9 bases in the middle. The CDR3 runs to 16 residues. DNA of the CDR3: TGCGCCAGCAGCCAAGAGGTTTTTATGAACACCGGGGAGCTGTTTTTT. Its translation: CASSQEVFMNTGELFF.

V gene TRBV4-2 combines with J gene TRBJ2-7; a possible D gene is TRBD2 (6 bases). Germline-derived CDR1 and CDR2 are LGHNA and YNFKEQ. Deletions cut 2 bases from V and 2 bases from J, with 13 bases between. The CDR3 length is 15 residues. CDR3 coding DNA: TGTGCCAGCAGCCAATTGGCTAGCGACGCCTACGAGCAGTACTTC. Its protein product is CASSQLASDAYEQYF.

This clone occurred once. The rearrangement joins TRBV7-9 to TRBJ2-7; TRBD2 aligns across 10 bases. The V gene's germline CDR1 is SEHNR and CDR2 FQNEAQ (reference sequence). Germline trimming cut 5 bases from V and 5 bases from J; bases unmatched to any gene: 9. There are 15 residues in the CDR3. CDR3 sequence reads: CASSLYRTSGNEQYF. CDR3 DNA sequence: TGTGCCAGCAGCCTCTACCGGACTAGCGGAAACGAGCAGTACTTC.